The 18 T cell receptor beta chains listed next were all sequenced from one sample in a study of blood T cell repertoires in COVID-19. The protocol was immunoSEQ multiplex PCR, while the TCRdb copy is restricted to in-frame clones and leaves out a portion. Of about 140,000 clones detected, about four fifths appear once; the ten largest clones hold 3.5% to 4%. Input material: peripheral blood. All receptors come from a man aged 70-80 years who had recovered from COVID-19.

The chain employs TRBV4-3 and TRBJ2-2; TRBD1 might be the D (5 bases). With 0 bases removed from V and 0 bases from J, the gap between germline ends came to 11 bases. The germline V gene encodes CDR1 LGHNA and CDR2 YSLEER. The CDR3 is 17 residues long. Here the CDR3 reads CASSQDPQGTNTGELFF. CDR3 DNA sequence: TGCGCCAGCAGCCAAGATCCGCAGGGAACGAACACCGGGGAGCTGTTTTTT.

This clone was counted between two and nine times. J is TRBJ1-5 and V is TRBV27; TRBD1 matches at 8 bases. From germline, CDR1 is MNHEY and CDR2 SMNVEV (reference sequence). The CDR3 totals 14 residues. V shed 2 bases, J shed 6 bases, and the junction held 3 bases outside the gene matches. The CDR3 here is CASSLMTGVQPQHF. CDR3 DNA sequence: TGTGCCAGCAGTTTAATGACAGGGGTTCAGCCCCAGCATTTT.

The J gene is TRBJ2-7, the V gene TRBV7-9; D is uncertain. Germline CDR1 is SEHNR and CDR2 is FQNEAQ (reference sequence). CDR3 length equals 13 residues. V gave up 5 bases and J gave up 0 bases, with 8 bases separating them. The CDR3 DNA sequence: TGTGCCAGCAGCGTTGGTAGCTCCTACGAGCAGTACTTC. Its translation: CASSVGSSYEQYF.

V and J are TRBV19 and TRBJ1-3, with D unclear. Germline CDR1 reads LNHDA; CDR2 reads SQIVND (reference sequence). The CDR3 is 15 amino acids. The germline V and J ends were trimmed by 3 bases and 4 bases, with 13 bases remaining between them. The CDR3 DNA sequence: TGTGCCAGTAGTATTTGGGCTCCAGAGGGAAACACCATATATTTT. It specifies CASSIWAPEGNTIYF.

J is TRBJ1-2 and V is TRBV9; D remains ambiguous. Germline V gives CDR1 SGDLS, CDR2 YYNGEE. V lost 3 bases, J lost 4 bases, and 10 bases lay in between. This CDR3 region has 13 residues. The CDR3 DNA sequence: TGTGCCAGCAGCGGGCGGGTACTCTATGGCTACACCTTC. As protein: CASSGRVLYGYTF. Full variable domain (rest looked up from reference TRBV9 and TRBJ1-2): DSGVTQTPKHLITATGQRVTLRCSPRSGDLSVYWYQQSLDQGLQFLIQYYNGEERAKGNILERFSAQQFPDLHSELNLSSLELGDSALYFCASSGRVLYGYTFGSGTRLTVV.

This CDR3 reads CAMAGGTGSYGYTF. CDR3 sequence (DNA): TGTGCCATGGCGGGGGGAACAGGGAGTTATGGCTACACCTTC. This chain uses TRBV10-3 with TRBJ1-2; weak D call: TRBD1 (6 bases). The CDR3 has 14 amino acids. Germline V gives CDR1 ENHRY, CDR2 SYGVKD. The germline V and J ends were trimmed by 9 bases and 5 bases, with 19 bases remaining between them.

On this clone: Other DNA sequences in this sample translate to the same CDR3. This chain connects TRBV7-2 to TRBJ2-7; 10 positions match TRBD2. With V trimmed by 8 bases and J by 4 bases, 8 bases remained unmatched. Germline assignment: CDR1 SGHTA and CDR2 FQGNSA. This CDR3 region has 14 residues. CDR3 sequence (DNA): TGTGCCAGCTCCCCAGCGGGAGGGCCGTACGAGCAGTACTTC. Translation: CASSPAGGPYEQYF.

The chain employs TRBV6-5 and TRBJ2-1; no reliable D call. V lost 4 bases, J lost 2 bases, and 6 bases lay in between. CDR1 and CDR2 from the germline V gene are MNHEY and SVGAGI. This CDR3 contains 13 residues. The DNA for the CDR3 is TGTGCCAGCAGTTTAGTCCCCTACAATGAGCAGTTCTTC. Protein: CASSLVPYNEQFF.

The genes are TRBV19 and TRBJ2-7; D possibly corresponds to TRBD2 (5 bases). There are 16 residues in the CDR3. CDR1 is LNHDA and CDR2 is SQIVND in the germline V gene (reference sequence). Trimming removed 5 bases from V and 2 bases from J, with 19 bases in between. CDR3 DNA: TGTGCCAGTAGTCCACAACCTCTTGGGCGGGCCTACGAGCAGTACTTC. Its translation: CASSPQPLGRAYEQYF.

The chain uses TRBV5-1 and TRBJ2-3; possible D gene TRBD2, 6 bases. Deletions cut 7 bases from V and 2 bases from J, with 14 bases between. This CDR3 spans 14 amino acids. Per germline, CDR1 SGHRS and CDR2 YFSETQ. The CDR3 DNA is TGCGCCAGCTCAAAGATAGCGGTCACAGATACGCAGTATTTT. The encoded protein is CASSKIAVTDTQYF.

This CDR3 is CASSFLGTGGYNEQFF. The CDR3, as DNA: TGTGCCAGCAGTTTTCTCGGGACAGGGGGCTACAATGAGCAGTTCTTC. This chain links TRBV27 with TRBJ2-1; 11 nucleotides agree with TRBD1. The CDR3 runs to 16 residues. Germline V gene lookup returns CDR1 MNHEY and CDR2 SMNVEV (reference sequence). Germline trimming cut 3 bases from V and 3 bases from J; bases unmatched to any gene: 4.

The chain joins TRBV5-4 to TRBJ2-5; D perhaps matches TRBD2 (7 bases). CDR1 is SGHNT and CDR2 is YYREEE in the germline V gene (reference sequence). This CDR3 spans 16 amino acids. The V gene lost 4 bases and the J gene lost 1 base, with 17 bases spanning the gap. DNA of the CDR3: TGTGCCAGCAGCCCCCGTGGGGGGGCTGGCCAAGAGACCCAGTACTTC. This gives the protein CASSPRGGAGQETQYF.

V is TRBV7-9 and J is TRBJ1-1; D call uncertain. The CDR3 covers 17 residues. From germline, CDR1 is SEHNR and CDR2 FQNEAQ (reference sequence). Trimming removed 2 bases from V and 10 bases from J, with 26 bases in between. CDR3 sequence (DNA): TGTGCCAGCAGCTTACAAGGTGGACTTATTACGGGATCTGGAGCTTTCTTT. The encoded protein is CASSLQGGLITGSGAFF.

The chain carries TRBV5-6 and TRBJ1-5; D not resolved. The CDR3 runs 14 residues. V shed 0 bases and J shed 4 bases, with 8 bases lying between them. Germline values: CDR1 SGHDT, CDR2 YYEEEE. The CDR3 loop is CASSLGQHNQPQHF. CDR3 nucleotides: TGTGCCAGCAGCTTGGGACAACATAATCAGCCCCAGCATTTT.

The chain couples TRBV6-5 to TRBJ1-2; D may be TRBD1 (5 bases). Trimming stripped 8 bases from V and 2 bases from J, with 15 bases between. The germline gives CDR1 MNHEY, CDR2 SVGAGI. CDR3 length: 14 residues. CDR3 nucleotides: TGTGCCAGCCGACCGGGGGGAGGGAACTATGGCTACACCTTC. Translation gives CASRPGGGNYGYTF.

The chain uses TRBV5-1 and TRBJ2-4; D may be TRBD1 (6 bases). CDR1 and CDR2 from the germline V gene are SGHRS and YFSETQ. Trimming removed 4 bases from V and 7 bases from J, with 15 bases in between. The CDR3 runs 14 residues. CDR3 coding DNA: TGCGCCAGCAGCCCTACGTATCAGGGGAACATTCAGTACTTC. Translation: CASSPTYQGNIQYF.

The rearrangement links TRBV27 to TRBJ2-3; no reliable D call. The germline V and J ends were trimmed by 5 bases and 0 bases, with 12 bases remaining between them. This CDR3 has 15 residues. Germline V gene sequence: CDR1 MNHEY, CDR2 SMNVEV (reference sequence). The CDR3 sequence: CASSQASTSTDTQYF. CDR3 in DNA: TGTGCCAGCAGTCAGGCCAGTACTAGCACAGATACGCAGTATTTT.

In its sample, this clone was seen a few times. The rearrangement uses TRBV27 and TRBJ1-1, with TRBD1 matching 7 bases. The CDR3 is made up of 15 amino acids. Germline V gene lookup returns CDR1 MNHEY and CDR2 SMNVEV (reference sequence). The V gene end was trimmed by 5 bases and the J gene end by 3 bases; junction bases not matched to a gene: 9. The CDR3 DNA reads TGTGCCAGCAGTCGGACAGGCCAAGGGTACACTGAAGCTTTCTTT. It yields the protein CASSRTGQGYTEAFF.